A single sample gave rise to the 26 T cell receptor beta chains below, sequenced in a study of cytomegalovirus exposure and HLA in healthy donors. The protocol was immunoSEQ multiplex PCR, while the TCRdb copy is restricted to in-frame clones and leaves out a portion. The sample records about 400,000 clones, 75% to 90% being singletons. Sequenced material: PBMCs. The receptors here all came from a woman younger than 35 in good health and CMV-seronegative.

The chain carries TRBV6-6 and TRBJ1-5, with D tentatively TRBD1 (5 bases). This CDR3 has 16 amino acids. The V gene's germline CDR1 is MNHNY and CDR2 SVGAGI (reference sequence). The ends were cut back, 6 bases at V and 7 bases at J, with 22 bases in the middle. This CDR3 reads CASSNPNRGKGQPQHF. CDR3 coding DNA: TGTGCCAGCAGCAACCCTAACAGAGGAAAGGGGCAGCCCCAGCATTTT.

This chain uses TRBV2 with TRBJ1-3; D gene unclear. Trimming left V 5 bases short and J 0 bases short, with 11 bases between. The germline V gene has CDR1 SNHLY and CDR2 FYNNEI. The CDR3 contains 15 residues. CDR3 coding DNA: TGTGCCAGCAGTACAACGATGCCCTCTGGAAACACCATATATTTT. Its protein is CASSTTMPSGNTIYF.

The chain uses TRBV10-1 and TRBJ2-7, with 8 bases fitting TRBD2. The length of the CDR3 is 13 residues. Unmatched junction bases numbered 2, after V lost 2 bases and J lost 5 bases. Germline V lookup: CDR1 WNHNN, CDR2 SYGVQD (reference sequence). The CDR3 here is CASSEGLANEQYF. Written as DNA, the CDR3 is TGCGCCAGCAGTGAGGGACTAGCAAACGAGCAGTACTTC.

The J gene is TRBJ2-3, the V gene TRBV19; 11 nucleotides match TRBD2. In germline, CDR1 is LNHDA, CDR2 SQIVND (reference sequence). The CDR3 is 16 residues long. V trimming: 5 bases; J trimming: 4 bases; junction bases outside the gene matches: 8. Written as DNA, the CDR3 is TGTGCCAGTAGTCCGCCTAGCGGGAGGAGGGCAGATACGCAGTATTTT. Translation gives CASSPPSGRRADTQYF.

This chain uses TRBV6-5 with TRBJ1-6, with 7 bases aligning to TRBD1. The CDR3 totals 15 residues. With V trimmed by 6 bases and J by 7 bases, 9 bases remained unmatched. Per germline, CDR1 MNHEY and CDR2 SVGAGI. The CDR3 sequence is CASRYEGAVNSPLHF. In DNA form, the CDR3 reads TGTGCCAGCAGATACGAGGGGGCGGTGAATTCACCCCTCCACTTT.

The rearrangement uses TRBV28 and TRBJ2-7; 10 nucleotides line up with TRBD1. The trim removed 8 bases at V and 6 bases at J, leaving 10 bases unmatched. This CDR3 spans 14 amino acids. The V gene's germline CDR1 is MDHEN and CDR2 SYDVKM. The CDR3 bases are TGTGCCAGCGGATCCGGGACAGGGGCCTTCGAGCAGTACTTC. Translated: CASGSGTGAFEQYF.

The CDR3 region has the DNA TGTGCCAGCAGTCCGTTGACTAGCGGGAGTATGGAGACCCAGTACTTC. This gives the protein CASSPLTSGSMETQYF. The chain couples TRBV28 to TRBJ2-5; 12 positions agree with TRBD2. This CDR3 region has 16 residues. V lost 5 bases, J lost 5 bases, and 9 bases stayed unmatched. Germline V gene sequence: CDR1 MDHEN, CDR2 SYDVKM. Full variable domain (rest looked up from reference TRBV28 and TRBJ2-5): DVKVTQSSRYLVKRTGEKVFLECVQDMDHENMFWYRQDPGLGLRLIYFSYDVKMKEKGDIPEGYSVSREKKERFSLILESASTNQTSMYLCASSPLTSGSMETQYFGPGTRLLVL.

The chain links TRBV28 to TRBJ1-4, with D perhaps matching TRBD1 (5 bases). Trimming took 4 bases from V and 4 from J, leaving 13 bases between them. Germline V lookup: CDR1 MDHEN, CDR2 SYDVKM. This CDR3 region has 15 residues. CDR3 amino acids: CASSSPGGGNEKLFF. CDR3 coding DNA: TGTGCCAGCAGTTCCCCGGGGGGAGGTAATGAAAAACTGTTTTTT.

This sequence joins TRBV12-5 and TRBJ2-1; the match to TRBD2 covers 12 bases. V dropped 0 bases and J dropped 7; count of bases not matched to a gene: 10. The CDR3 is 18 residues long. CDR1 LGHNT and CDR2 FRNRAP come from the germline V gene. CDR3 sequence: CASGLVGLAGGPLNEQFF. Here the CDR3 DNA reads TGTGCTAGTGGTTTGGTAGGGCTAGCGGGGGGGCCTTTGAATGAGCAGTTCTTC.

V and J are TRBV6-4 and TRBJ2-1; 12 bases map to TRBD2. From germline, CDR1 is MRHNA and CDR2 SNTAGT. The CDR3 contains 15 residues. V trimming: 6 bases; J trimming: 5 bases; junction bases outside the gene matches: 5. The CDR3 spells CASSETSGGHNEQFF. CDR3 bases: TGTGCCAGCAGCGAGACTAGCGGGGGCCACAATGAGCAGTTCTTC.

The CDR3 spells CSVEVIQGAGYEQYF. The CDR3, as DNA: TGCAGCGTTGAAGTTATACAGGGGGCAGGGTACGAGCAGTACTTC. The chain combines TRBV29-1 with TRBJ2-7, with 9 bases identical to TRBD1. V gave up 1 base and J gave up 4 bases; unmatched junction bases: 8. CDR1 is SQVTM, CDR2 ANQGSEA, per germline. The length of the CDR3 is 15 residues.

The chain employs TRBV10-3 and TRBJ1-2, with TRBD1 identical over 7 bases. Unmatched junction bases numbered 13, after V lost 2 bases and J lost 4 bases. This CDR3 has 17 amino acids. Germline V gene data show CDR1 as ENHRY and CDR2 as SYGVKD. For the CDR3, the DNA is TGTGCCATCAGTGAGCCTTACGACCTGGGGGACAGCTATGGCTACACCTTC. Its translation is CAISEPYDLGDSYGYTF.

The chain has TRBV13 and TRBJ2-1; TRBD2 matches 13 bases. This CDR3 region has 16 residues. The germline gives CDR1 PRHDT, CDR2 FYEKMQ (reference sequence). Unmatched junction bases numbered 1, after V lost 4 bases and J lost 1 base. This CDR3 reads CASSSTSGGSYNEQFF. CDR3 bases: TGTGCCAGCAGCTCGACTAGCGGGGGGTCCTACAATGAGCAGTTCTTC.

The chain couples TRBV20-1 to TRBJ2-4; TRBD2 aligns across 8 bases. Trimming at V came to 5 bases and at J to 12 bases, leaving 6 bases not matched to a gene. Germline V CDR1 and CDR2: DFQATT, SNEGSKA (reference sequence). The CDR3 extends over 11 amino acids. CDR3 DNA sequence: TGCAGTGCTGGGCGGGGGGACGGTCAGTACTTC. It codes for CSAGRGDGQYF.

In DNA form, the CDR3 reads TGTGCCAGCAGTTATCGACAGGGGGCTTCGAACACCGGGGAGCTGTTTTTT. Protein: CASSYRQGASNTGELFF. J is TRBJ2-2 and V is TRBV27; TRBD1 aligns across 10 bases. The trim removed 4 bases at V and 0 bases at J, leaving 5 bases unmatched. Looked up from germline, CDR1 is MNHEY and CDR2 is SMNVEV (reference sequence). The CDR3 totals 17 residues.

This chain uses TRBV19 with TRBJ2-2; 8 bases are shared with TRBD1. Looked up from germline, CDR1 is LNHDA and CDR2 is SQIVND (reference sequence). The CDR3 length is 15 residues. The junction had 8 bases not matched to a gene; V was cut back by 3 bases and J by 8 bases. CDR3 residues: CASSIGSGGRGELFF. DNA for the CDR3: TGTGCCAGTAGTATCGGGTCAGGGGGCAGAGGGGAGCTGTTTTTT.

The CDR3 region has the DNA TGCGCCAGCAGCTTAGTAAGCGGCGAATACAATGAGCAGTTCTTC. Translation gives CASSLVSGEYNEQFF. The V and J genes are TRBV5-1 and TRBJ2-1, with D maybe TRBD2 (5 bases). CDR1 is SGHRS, CDR2 YFSETQ, per germline. The CDR3 length is 15 residues. V was pared by 2 bases and J by 4 bases, with 13 bases between.

The chain employs TRBV5-1 and TRBJ2-7; TRBD1 agrees at 10 bases. This CDR3 has 17 amino acids. V trimming: 0 bases; J trimming: 3 bases; junction bases outside the gene matches: 9. Germline V gene sequence: CDR1 SGHRS, CDR2 YFSETQ. DNA for the CDR3: TGCGCCAGCAGCTTGGGTGGGTCGGGACAGGGGATCTACGAGCAGTACTTC. As protein: CASSLGGSGQGIYEQYF. Full variable domain (rest looked up from reference TRBV5-1 and TRBJ2-7): KAGVTQTPRYLIKTRGQQVTLSCSPISGHRSVSWYQQTPGQGLQFLFEYFSETQRNKGNFPGRFSGRQFSNSRSEMNVSTLELGDSALYLCASSLGGSGQGIYEQYFGPGTRLTVT.

This clone showed up just once. V and J are TRBV2 and TRBJ2-1; TRBD2 agrees at 7 bases. With 0 bases clipped from V and 5 bases from J, the junction kept 10 bases outside the gene matches. Germline V gives CDR1 SNHLY, CDR2 FYNNEI. The CDR3 is made up of 17 amino acids. CDR3 sequence reads: CASSEAVAGAGDNEQFF. CDR3 nucleotides: TGTGCCAGCAGTGAAGCGGTAGCGGGTGCGGGTGACAATGAGCAGTTCTTC.

The CDR3 is CASSPKETQYF. The CDR3 DNA reads as TGTGCCAGCAGTCCTAAAGAGACCCAGTACTTC. This chain uses TRBV6-6 with TRBJ2-5; no reliable D call. The CDR3 extends over 11 amino acids. Germline V gene sequence: CDR1 MNHNY, CDR2 SVGAGI (reference sequence). Trimming removed 5 bases at V and 3 bases at J, with 4 bases between.

This clone has only one observation. The chain joins TRBV2 to TRBJ2-2; D is unclear. CDR1 is SNHLY, CDR2 FYNNEI, per germline. This CDR3 region has 13 residues. Trimming took 6 bases from V and 3 from J, leaving 8 bases between them. CDR3 region: CASRLRDTGELFF. As DNA, the CDR3 is TGTGCCAGCAGGTTACGGGACACCGGGGAGCTGTTTTTT. Looking up the rest from reference TRBV2 and TRBJ2-2 gives the full variable domain: EPEVTQTPSHQVTQMGQEVILRCVPISNHLYFYWYRQILGQKVEFLVSFYNNEISEKSEIFDDQFSVERPDGSNFTLKIRSTKLEDSAMYFCASRLRDTGELFFGEGSRLTVL.

This clone was recorded only once. This rearrangement joins TRBV11-2 to TRBJ2-7; 10 nucleotides align to TRBD2. V gave up 6 bases and J gave up 3 bases; unmatched junction bases: 11. The germline CDR1 and CDR2 sequences are SGHAT and FQNNGV. The CDR3 runs to 16 residues. CDR3 coding DNA: TGTGCCAGCAGATCCATCACTAGCGGGACCTACTACGAGCAGTACTTC. The encoded protein is CASRSITSGTYYEQYF.

V usage is TRBV28 and J usage is TRBJ1-5; TRBD1 might be the D (5 bases). The CDR3 extends over 15 amino acids. V lost 6 bases and J lost 2, with 14 bases in between. In germline, CDR1 is MDHEN, CDR2 SYDVKM. This CDR3 reads CASSSQGTGNQPQHF. CDR3 coding DNA: TGTGCCAGCAGCTCTCAGGGAACGGGCAATCAGCCCCAGCATTTT. The full variable domain, its missing parts supplied by reference TRBV28 and TRBJ1-5, is DVKVTQSSRYLVKRTGEKVFLECVQDMDHENMFWYRQDPGLGLRLIYFSYDVKMKEKGDIPEGYSVSREKKERFSLILESASTNQTSMYLCASSSQGTGNQPQHFGDGTRLSIL.

The chain recombines TRBV10-1 with TRBJ1-5; D ambiguous. The CDR3 contains 12 residues. Trimming left V 3 bases short and J 7 bases short, with 7 bases between. Germline-derived CDR1 and CDR2 are WNHNN and SYGVQD (reference sequence). CDR3 residues: CASSETRQPQHF. Here the CDR3 DNA reads TGCGCCAGCAGTGAAACTCGGCAGCCCCAGCATTTT.

The V gene is TRBV30, the J gene TRBJ2-7; a possible D gene is TRBD1 (6 bases). The CDR3 covers 12 residues. The V and J ends lost 2 bases and 7 bases respectively, with 12 bases between them. The germline gives CDR1 GTSNPN, CDR2 SVGIG (reference sequence). This chain's CDR3 is CAWSPGVREQYF. In DNA, the CDR3 is TGTGCCTGGAGTCCAGGGGTAAGGGAGCAGTACTTC.

The V call is TRBV15, the J call TRBJ2-6; D is uncertain. Between the trimmed V and J ends, which lost 8 bases and 0 bases, there was a span of 8 bases. In germline, CDR1 is LNHNV, CDR2 YYDKDF (reference sequence). The CDR3 covers 14 residues. DNA of the CDR3: TGTGCCACCTCGGTATCCTCTGGGGCCAACGTCCTGACTTTC. This translates into CATSVSSGANVLTF.